The TCR beta chain described here comes from a study of regulatory T cells in long-lasting Graves disease (dated by TCRdb to the early 2020s). General notes on the study: Antithyroid drugs had been taken for less than 3 months by newly diagnosed Graves' disease patients. A total of about 33 samples underwent TCR sequencing, from roughly 13 patients with persistent Graves' disease and 20 or so patients with newly diagnosed Graves' disease. The study took place in China and was registered as a clinical trial. Patients with persistent Graves' disease were compared with patients with newly diagnosed Graves' disease using TCR sequencing and RNA sequencing of peripheral blood. Overall study results and their limits: Preferential use of TRBV28, TRBJ1-2 and TRBJ2-5 was observed in persistent disease, whereas TRBV20-1 and TRBJ2-1 were favored in newly diagnosed disease. Compared with newly diagnosed patients, persistent Graves' disease patients had lower TCR Shannon entropy and fewer highly expanded clones, which suggests clonal expansion. Sequencing and analysis were limited to the TCR beta chain. More public clonotypes were shared among persistent patients (under 3,000) than among newly diagnosed patients (966). Because the primary lesion, thyroid tissue, could not be accessed, the study looked at peripheral blood alone. As a limitation, the authors acknowledged that the small sample size may reduce accuracy.

The library was generated by multiplex PCR. The reads were generated on an Illumina HiSeq 4000. CDR3 regions were amplified by Arm-PCR with iRepertoire HTBI primers to construct TCR beta libraries. Before sequencing, the PCR products underwent gel purification. From the authors' description of their analysis: Across samples, 55 to 80 TRBV and 13 to 15 TRBJ segments were identified and used for gene usage analysis of CDR3 amino acid clonotypes. COPE and FqMerger were used to merge filtered high-quality paired reads into contigs. Contigs were aligned with BLAST to IMGT TRBV, TRBD and TRBJ reference genes, and CDR3 was defined per IMGT. Highly expanded clones were defined as clonotypes with a frequency above 0.1%. Shannon entropy was used to measure repertoire diversity, and the Gini coefficient was used to measure V-J evenness. Clonotypes shared by more than one individual were considered public. TCRdb reprocessed the public reads (quality trimming at Q25 with fastp, clone calling with MiXCR) and kept in-frame beta chains. For every CDR3 protein sequence, its rows merge into one entry that carries the most common genes and DNA. TCRdb's processing, not the authors', yielded these V and J calls. This sample lists fewer than 650,000 distinct CDR3 sequences; 16% were detected once. The ten largest clones represent approximately 12% of the sample.

The germline ends are 8 bases apart after V is trimmed by 5 bases and J by 3 bases. Counted from cysteine to phenylalanine, this CDR3 has 13 amino acids. Just CDR3 DNA is preserved here, 39 bases in frame from base 1. CDR1 and CDR2 (SGHVS, FNYEAQ) derive from the germline V gene. This clonotype was seen a few times. The antigen this receptor binds is unknown. The record has no base qualities; no much larger clone is one base away. What this sample's time point label stands for: newly diagnosed GD, antithyroid drugs for less than 3 months. RNA was extracted from PBMCs in TRIzol for both TCR sequencing and RNA sequencing. The diagnosis of Graves' disease followed American Thyroid Association guidelines. Recruitment of patients was carried out at an endocrinology department in Xi'an, China. From each patient, approximately 10 milliliters of peripheral blood was collected into an EDTA anticoagulant tube. Ficoll Paque Plus density gradient separation was used to isolate PBMCs, and no further T cell sorting was performed. An Agilent 2100 Bioanalyzer and agarose gel were used to check RNA quality, while a NanoDrop 2000 measured RNA concentration.

This same sample was also taken into another study, of T cells in Graves' hyperthyroidism and ophthalmopathy. The second study also describes: Stable Graves' hyperthyroidism was defined as the absence of progression to ophthalmopathy over 18 months of follow-up. Hyperthyroidism patients were newly diagnosed, had a disease duration of under 2 months, and were aged 18 to 65 years. Patients with uncontrolled infections, other autoimmune diseases, pregnancy or lactation were excluded. Diagnoses were based on clinical symptoms, serum thyroxine and TRAb, thyroid ultrasound and orbital computed tomography. For the first round of RT-PCR on the TCR CDR3, the HTBI primer set was used together with the Qiagen OneStep RT-PCR kit. Blood samples also contained most of the expanded thyroid clonotypes (frequency above 0.001), which suggests that blood repertoires may reflect thyroid immune responses. A model built on a 13 V-J signature distinguished ophthalmopathy from stable hyperthyroidism, reaching 85% to 90% sensitivity and around 81% specificity in cross-validation and 80%/75% in testing. In validation, the model predicted progression to ophthalmopathy with around 71% sensitivity and 72% to 75% specificity, a median of 6.5 months before onset. A discovery cohort of about 95 patients, 43 with Graves' ophthalmopathy and 55 to 65 with stable Graves' hyperthyroidism, was used to find distinguishing TCR V-J signatures. Prospective prediction of ophthalmopathy was tested in an independent validation cohort consisting of 18 to 20 hyperthyroidism patients and more than 15 patients who later progressed to ophthalmopathy. The approximately 97 discovery patients were randomly divided into training and test sets at a 7:3 ratio. In addition, the study compared T-cell repertoires in thyroid tissue and in blood from several Graves' hyperthyroidism patients. Once sampling was done, hyperthyroidism patients were given methimazole at a starting dose of 30 mg daily, whereas ophthalmopathy patients were given high-dose intravenous methylprednisolone. Libraries were constructed in a second round of multiplex PCR, after which size selection and purification were performed. Sequencing of the libraries was done on an Illumina HiSeq2000 using paired-end 100 bp reads. SOAPnuke was used to process the raw data, with reads discarded if the reads contained adapters or uncalled bases, had a mean Phred below 15, or lacked an exact constant-primer or identifier match. COPE v1.2.5 was used to merge high-quality paired reads, and clonotypes were defined as unique nucleotide sequences. MiTCR v1.1 was used to align the clonotypes against IMGT TRBV, TRBD and TRBJ reference segments. Only V-J combinations with frequency above 0.0001, covering about 99% of repertoires, were analysed. A TCS score was defined as the ratio between F50 (clonal expansion) and ExV (chaos), using BLOSUM62-based TCRdist between CDR3 peptides within each V-J. Welch's t-statistics and random forest reduced several hundred V-J features to 13, which were used in a naive Bayes classifier (R e1071). Sample size was not statistically predetermined, and investigators were not blinded to group allocation. According to the paper, TCR Vbeta CDR3 sequencing was carried out on 135 peripheral blood samples, which came from 40 to 45 ophthalmopathy, 80 or so hyperthyroidism and about 17 progressor patients.

The sequencing here drew on peripheral blood mononuclear cells (PBMCs), taken at new diagnosis, from a patient treated with antithyroid drugs. This TCR was sampled from a young man with Graves disease. Donor details come from another sample of the same person, matched by shared clones. The rearrangement combines TRBV7-6 with TRBJ1-5; TRBD1 is perhaps the D gene, given 5 matching bases. For the CDR3, the sequence is CASSQGVNQPQHF. The nucleotide sequence reads TGTGCCAGCAGCCAGGGAGTCAATCAGCCCCAGCATTTT. The CDR3, completed at both ends by the reference TRBV7-6 and TRBJ1-5 genes, gives the full variable domain GAGVSQSPRYKVTKRGQDVALRCDPISGHVSLYWYRQALGQGPEFLTYFNYEAQQDKSGLPNDRFSAERPEGSISTLTIQRTEQRDSAMYRCASSQGVNQPQHFGDGTRLSIL.